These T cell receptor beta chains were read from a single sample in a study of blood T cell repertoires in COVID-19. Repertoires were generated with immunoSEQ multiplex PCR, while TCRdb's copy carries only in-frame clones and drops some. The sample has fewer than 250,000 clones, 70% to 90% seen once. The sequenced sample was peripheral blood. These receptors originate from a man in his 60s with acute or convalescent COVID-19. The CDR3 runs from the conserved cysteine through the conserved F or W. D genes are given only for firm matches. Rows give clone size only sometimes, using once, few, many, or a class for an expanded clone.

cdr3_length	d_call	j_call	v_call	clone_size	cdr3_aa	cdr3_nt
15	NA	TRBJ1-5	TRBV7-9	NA	CASSLGTGRLEPQHF	TGTGCCAGCAGCTTAGGGACCGGGAGGTTGGAGCCCCAGCATTTT
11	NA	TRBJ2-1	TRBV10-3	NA	CASGVGNEQFF	TGTGCCTCCGGGGTTGGGAATGAGCAGTTCTTC
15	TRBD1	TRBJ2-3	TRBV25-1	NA	CASSVQGASTDTQYF	TGTGCCAGCAGTGTACAGGGGGCTAGCACAGATACGCAGTATTTT
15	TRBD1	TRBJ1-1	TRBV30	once	CAWSGPGGPSNEAFF	TGTGCCTGGAGCGGACCAGGGGGCCCTTCGAATGAAGCTTTCTTT
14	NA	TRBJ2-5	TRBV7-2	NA	CASSLDRQQETQYF	TGTGCCAGCAGCTTAGATAGACAGCAAGAGACCCAGTACTTC
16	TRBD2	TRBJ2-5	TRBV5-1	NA	CASSLSPAGGPETQYF	TGCGCCAGCAGCTTATCTCCAGCGGGGGGGCCAGAGACCCAGTACTTC
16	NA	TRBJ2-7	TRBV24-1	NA	CATSDPSWGGGYEQYF	TGTGCCACCAGTGACCCCTCCTGGGGAGGCGGCTACGAGCAGTACTTC
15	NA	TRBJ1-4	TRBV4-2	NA	CASSQAQGTGEKLFF	TGTGCCAGCAGCCAAGCACAGGGTACAGGTGAAAAACTGTTTTTT
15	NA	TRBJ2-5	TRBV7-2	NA	CASSLSHRAQETQYF	TGTGCCAGCAGCTTAAGTCACAGGGCCCAAGAGACCCAGTACTTC
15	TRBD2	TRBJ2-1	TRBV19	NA	CASSISGGPYNEQFF	TGTGCCAGTAGTATAAGCGGGGGTCCTTACAATGAGCAGTTCTTC
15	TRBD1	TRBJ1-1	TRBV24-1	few	CATSAGTGGKTEAFF	TGTGCCACCAGTGCCGGGACAGGGGGAAAAACTGAAGCTTTCTTT
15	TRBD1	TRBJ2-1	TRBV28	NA	CASSTPGTGVGRQFF	TGTGCCAGCAGTACCCCCGGGACAGGGGTTGGTAGGCAGTTCTTC
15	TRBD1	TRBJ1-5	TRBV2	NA	CASTRTGGSNQPQHF	TGTGCCAGCACCCGGACAGGGGGCAGCAATCAGCCCCAGCATTTT
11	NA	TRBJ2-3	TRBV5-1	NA	CASSDTGTQYF	TGCGCCAGCAGCGACACAGGGACGCAGTATTTT
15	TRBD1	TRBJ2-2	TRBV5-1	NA	CASSLRTGNTGELFF	TGCGCCAGCAGCCTCAGGACAGGCAACACCGGGGAGCTGTTTTTT
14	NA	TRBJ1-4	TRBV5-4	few	CASSFPGGTEKLFF	TGTGCCAGCAGCTTTCCGGGAGGGACTGAAAAACTGTTTTTT
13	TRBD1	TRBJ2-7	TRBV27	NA	CASRRQGPYEQYF	TGTGCCAGCAGACGACAGGGTCCCTACGAGCAGTACTTC
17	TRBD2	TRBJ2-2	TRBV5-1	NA	CASRLTSGGLNTGELFF	TGCGCCAGCAGACTTACTAGCGGGGGCCTGAACACCGGGGAGCTGTTTTTT
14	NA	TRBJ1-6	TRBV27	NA	CASTPQGKASPLHF	TGTGCCAGCACCCCCCAGGGAAAGGCTTCACCCCTCCACTTT
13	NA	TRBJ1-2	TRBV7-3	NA	CASSPTDRGGYTF	TGTGCCAGCAGCCCTACGGATCGGGGAGGCTACACCTTC
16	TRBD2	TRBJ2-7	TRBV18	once	CASSPLSGGAFYEQYF	TGTGCCAGCTCACCACTTAGCGGGGGTGCCTTCTACGAGCAGTACTTC
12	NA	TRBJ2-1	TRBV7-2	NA	CASSLARNEQFF	TGTGCCAGCAGCTTAGCGCGCAATGAGCAGTTCTTC